Following are 28 T cell receptor beta chains from one sample sequenced in a study of T cells in Graves' hyperthyroidism and ophthalmopathy. TCR beta CDR3 regions were amplified from RNA transcripts. TCR CDR3 regions were first amplified by RT-PCR with HTBI primers. TCRdb independently ran MiXCR on the multiplex PCR reads; one entry per CDR3 protein. The data show roughly 420,000 distinct CDR3 sequences, 15% to 18% seen once. The sample consisted of blood. These receptors were obtained from a woman aged 18-29 years with Graves' hyperthyroidism.

This clonotype was observed many times. This chain connects TRBV11-2 to TRBJ2-7; TRBD2 matches 7 bases. V lost 1 base to trimming and J lost 1 base; unmatched junction nucleotides: 4. Germline V CDR1 and CDR2: SGHAT, FQNNGV. The CDR3 runs to 15 residues. The CDR3 spells CASSLAPGGSYEQYF. The CDR3 DNA sequence: TGTGCCAGCAGCTTAGCGCCGGGGGGATCCTACGAGCAGTACTTC.

This clonotype was counted at least ten times. The chain combines TRBV2 with TRBJ1-2, with 8 bases that match TRBD1. The CDR3 spans 13 residues. V was clipped by 6 bases and J by 8 bases; unmatched bases: 8. Germline-derived CDR1 and CDR2 are SNHLY and FYNNEI. CDR3: CASRETGAHGYTF. CDR3 coding DNA: TGTGCCAGCAGAGAGACAGGGGCTCACGGCTACACCTTC.

There are many counts of this clonotype. This rearrangement joins TRBV9 to TRBJ2-1, with D tentatively TRBD2 (6 bases). The V end lost 1 base, the J end lost 8 bases, and 16 bases lay between the germline ends. The CDR3 extends over 15 amino acids. Germline V lookup: CDR1 SGDLS, CDR2 YYNGEE. The CDR3 protein is CASSVPRLGVDEQFF. The DNA for the CDR3 is TGTGCCAGCAGCGTACCGAGACTAGGGGTCGATGAGCAGTTCTTC.

This clonotype was picked up a small number of times. V and J are TRBV9 and TRBJ1-1; D is ambiguous. Trimming cost V 4 bases and J 2 bases, with 18 bases left between them. Germline assignment: CDR1 SGDLS and CDR2 YYNGEE. The CDR3 totals 16 residues. The CDR3 reads CASSSSPVGINTEAFF. CDR3 sequence (DNA): TGTGCCAGCAGCTCATCCCCGGTAGGGATAAACACTGAAGCTTTCTTT.

The rearrangement links TRBV6-1 to TRBJ2-5; possibly TRBD1 for D (6 bases). The CDR3 runs 12 residues. V dropped 5 bases and J dropped 4 bases, with 8 bases sitting between them. CDR1 MNHNS and CDR2 SASEGT come from the germline V gene. In DNA, the CDR3 is TGTGCCAGCAGTACAGGGTTAGAGACCCAGTACTTC. Protein: CASSTGLETQYF.

This clonotype came up many times. The CDR3 nucleotides read TGTGCCAGCAGCTCGCACAGGGGGCTAGGTCGGACTAATGAAAAACTGTTTTTT. This encodes CASSSHRGLGRTNEKLFF. V and J are TRBV11-2 and TRBJ1-4; 9 bases align to TRBD1. The CDR3 loop spans 18 amino acids. Germline V lookup: CDR1 SGHAT, CDR2 FQNNGV. Trimming removed 4 bases from V and 2 bases from J; junction bases left unmatched: 11.

This clonotype showed up many times. J is TRBJ2-1 and V is TRBV5-1, with a possible D match to TRBD1 (5 bases). The CDR3 covers 15 residues. V was shortened by 0 bases and J by 4 bases, with 11 bases between the two germline ends. Germline V lookup: CDR1 SGHRS, CDR2 YFSETQ. CDR3 nucleotide sequence: TGCGCCAGCAGCTTGGTGACAGCTACTTACAATGAGCAGTTCTTC. It translates to CASSLVTATYNEQFF.

This clonotype was observed many times. This chain joins TRBV14 and TRBJ2-3, with TRBD2 matching 13 bases. Germline V gives CDR1 SGHDN, CDR2 FVKESK. Losses at the gene ends were 4 bases for V and 1 base for J; bases not matched to a gene: 8. CDR3 length: 18 residues. The CDR3 reads CASSPGLAGEMGTDTQYF. DNA for the CDR3: TGTGCCAGCAGCCCCGGACTAGCGGGAGAGATGGGCACAGATACGCAGTATTTT.

This chain connects TRBV4-2 to TRBJ2-1, with 10 nucleotides matching TRBD2. The length of the CDR3 is 18 residues. Looked up from germline, CDR1 is LGHNA and CDR2 is YNFKEQ. V dropped 0 bases and J dropped 11; count of bases not matched to a gene: 16. CDR3: CASSQDMIAGGVGEKQFF. The CDR3 DNA reads as TGTGCCAGCAGCCAAGATATGATAGCGGGAGGTGTAGGTGAAAAGCAGTTCTTC.

This clonotype has a single count. CDR3 nucleotide sequence: TGTGCCAGCAGCCCCGGAACAGGGGTCGAAAAACTGTTTTTT. Protein product: CASSPGTGVEKLFF. The chain couples TRBV7-9 to TRBJ1-4, with 7 nucleotides matching TRBD1. Unmatched junction bases numbered 8, after V lost 5 bases and J lost 8 bases. Germline assignment: CDR1 SEHNR and CDR2 FQNEAQ (reference sequence). The CDR3 consists of 14 residues.

This clonotype was seen at least ten times. CDR3 in DNA: TGTGCCAGCAGACACAGGGGATCCTACGAGCAGTACTTC. Protein: CASRHRGSYEQYF. This chain links TRBV6-2 or TRBV6-3 with TRBJ2-7, with TRBD1 matching 7 bases. V lost 6 bases to trimming and J lost 1 base; unmatched junction nucleotides: 3. Germline V lookup: CDR1 MNHEY, CDR2 SVGEGT. CDR3 size: 13 residues.

The sample holds many counts of this clonotype. The chain recombines TRBV28 with TRBJ1-2; possible D gene TRBD1, 6 bases. V was shortened by 6 bases and J by 0 bases, with 11 bases between the two germline ends. The CDR3 consists of 14 residues. From germline, CDR1 is MDHEN and CDR2 SYDVKM. DNA of the CDR3: TGTGCCAGCAGGCTGACAGGTGCTAACTATGGCTACACCTTC. Translation gives CASRLTGANYGYTF.

This clonotype was detected ten times or more. The DNA of the CDR3 is TGTGCCAGCAGTTTGGGAACAGCCGCGAGTCGCGACACCGGGGAGCTGTTTTTT. Its translation is CASSLGTAASRDTGELFF. The V call is TRBV12-3 or TRBV12-4, the J call TRBJ2-2; D ambiguous. The CDR3 extends over 18 amino acids. The ends were cut back, 3 bases at V and 3 bases at J, with 20 bases in the middle.

The chain joins TRBV15 to TRBJ2-5, with no clear D. V lost 0 bases to trimming and J lost 6 bases, with 11 bases between them. CDR1 and CDR2 from the germline V gene are LNHNV and YYDKDF (reference sequence). This CDR3 comprises 14 residues. The CDR3 nucleotides are TGTGCCACCAGCAGAGATCCACAAGGGAAGACCCAGTACTTC. Amino acids: CATSRDPQGKTQYF.

The chain is built from TRBV12-3 or TRBV12-4 and TRBJ2-2; maybe TRBD1 (5 bases). Trimming cost V 7 bases and J 3 bases, with 21 bases left between them. This CDR3 spans 17 amino acids. The CDR3: CASTSFGWGRDTGELFF. The CDR3 bases are TGTGCCAGCACCAGTTTCGGGTGGGGCAGAGACACCGGGGAGCTGTTTTTT.

Worth noting for this clonotype: Since a much larger clone is just one base distant, this may be a read error. The V call is TRBV20-1, the J call TRBJ2-1; maybe TRBD2 (6 bases). Trimming removed 5 bases from V and 10 bases from J, with 21 bases in between. The CDR3 runs 14 residues. Germline CDR1 DFQATT, CDR2 SNEGSKA (reference sequence). The DNA of the CDR3 is TGCAGTGCTGTAAGGGACTCTCTTTTCGGCGAGCAGTTCTTC. Amino acid sequence: CSAVRDSLFGEQFF.

In its sample, this clonotype was seen many times. The rearrangement uses TRBV18 and TRBJ2-7; D not resolved. Trimming left V 0 bases short and J 0 bases short, with 6 bases between. The germline V gene has CDR1 KGHSH and CDR2 LQKENI. The CDR3 spans 14 residues. CDR3 loop: CASSPPQSSYEQYF. The CDR3 DNA sequence: TGTGCCAGCTCACCACCTCAGAGCTCCTACGAGCAGTACTTC.

This clonotype has just a few counts. This chain links TRBV18 with TRBJ2-2; 8 nucleotides align to TRBD2. In germline, CDR1 is KGHSH, CDR2 LQKENI. Losses at the gene ends were 3 bases for V and 0 bases for J; bases not matched to a gene: 12. The CDR3 runs to 19 residues. CDR3 region: CASSPTTSGAFANTGELFF. The CDR3 DNA follows: TGTGCCAGCTCACCGACAACTAGCGGTGCTTTCGCGAACACCGGGGAGCTGTTTTTT.

This clonotype was recorded at least ten times. DNA of the CDR3: TGTGCCAGCAGTTTGGGGGGACAGGGGTTTAGTCCCCTCCACTTT. This codes for CASSLGGQGFSPLHF. The chain joins TRBV28 to TRBJ1-6; 10 positions match TRBD1. This CDR3 is built from 15 residues. V shed 3 bases and J 13 bases; nucleotides not matched to a gene: 9. Germline V CDR1 and CDR2: MDHEN, SYDVKM.

The genes are TRBV15 and TRBJ2-7, with D perhaps TRBD1 (5 bases). Germline CDR1 and CDR2: LNHNV and YYDKDF (reference sequence). The CDR3 runs 12 residues. The V end lost 7 bases, the J end lost 1 base, and 8 bases lay between the germline ends. In DNA, the CDR3 is TGTGCCACCAAAGGGGAATCCTACGAGCAGTACTTC. Translation: CATKGESYEQYF.

The chain combines TRBV27 with TRBJ1-6; no firm D call. Trimming left V 10 bases short and J 0 bases short, with 13 bases between. Germline V gene lookup returns CDR1 MNHEY and CDR2 SMNVEV (reference sequence). The length of the CDR3 is 15 residues. In DNA form, the CDR3 reads TGTGCCACCAGGACCGCGAGCTCCTATAATTCACCCCTCCACTTT. Translation: CATRTASSYNSPLHF.

This clonotype was seen at least ten times. This chain links TRBV6-1 with TRBJ1-4; maybe TRBD1 (6 bases). Germline CDR1 and CDR2: MNHNS and SASEGT. The CDR3 has 15 residues. Deletions cut 8 bases from V and 4 bases from J, with 17 bases between. For the CDR3, the DNA is TGTGCCAGCGGCCCGGGGGGCCGTGGTAATGAAAAACTGTTTTTT. Residues: CASGPGGRGNEKLFF.

Many counts were recorded for this clonotype. V gene TRBV18 combines with J gene TRBJ1-2; D remains ambiguous. The CDR3 contains 14 residues. CDR1 and CDR2 from the germline V gene are KGHSH and LQKENI. Trimming shortened V by 5 bases and J by 1 base, and 11 bases separated the two germline ends. The CDR3 DNA sequence: TGTGCCAGCTCATCATCGACGGATAACTATGGCTACACCTTC. Its protein is CASSSSTDNYGYTF.

This clonotype was seen at least ten times. This rearrangement joins TRBV12-3 or TRBV12-4 to TRBJ2-3, with D perhaps assigned TRBD1 or TRBD2 (5 bases each). This CDR3 is built from 16 residues. The V end was cut by 3 bases, the J end by 6 bases, with 19 bases between. CDR3 sequence (DNA): TGTGCCAGCAGTTTTCACCCCTCGGAGAGGGACGATACGCAGTATTTT. Translation gives CASSFHPSERDDTQYF.

This clonotype has only a few counts. The chain is built from TRBV20-1 and TRBJ2-5, with 8 bases lining up with TRBD2. The junction had 12 bases not matched to a gene; V was cut back by 1 base and J by 2 bases. The V gene's germline CDR1 is DFQATT and CDR2 SNEGSKA (reference sequence). This CDR3 comprises 17 residues. The CDR3 reads CSARVGIAGSPQETQYF. CDR3 nucleotides: TGCAGTGCTAGAGTTGGGATAGCGGGGAGTCCTCAAGAGACCCAGTACTTC.

This clonotype was counted ten times or more. V is TRBV6-2 or TRBV6-3 and J is TRBJ1-1; no firm D call. Trimming removed 2 bases at V and 3 bases at J, with 16 bases between. The CDR3 extends over 16 amino acids. CDR1 is MNHEY and CDR2 is SVGEGT in the germline V gene. Here the CDR3 reads CASSYHPTPGDTEAFF. For the CDR3, the DNA is TGTGCCAGCAGTTACCATCCGACTCCCGGGGACACTGAAGCTTTCTTT.

The V call is TRBV12-3 or TRBV12-4, the J call TRBJ2-1; TRBD1 agrees at 8 bases. The CDR3 runs to 14 residues. Trimming took 7 bases from V and 7 from J; bases not matched to a gene: 9. The CDR3 coding sequence is TGTGCCAGCACCGCGACAGGGGAAATTAATGAGCAGTTCTTC. Translation gives CASTATGEINEQFF.

Many counts were recorded for this clonotype. The chain couples TRBV7-3 to TRBJ1-2; perhaps TRBD1 as D (5 bases). Trimming pared 5 bases from V and 7 bases from J, leaving 14 bases between. CDR1 is SGHTA and CDR2 is FQGTGA in the germline V gene. This CDR3 is built from 13 residues. The CDR3 nucleotides read TGTGCCAGCAGCCAAAACTGGGGGAGTGGCTACACCTTC. Amino acids: CASSQNWGSGYTF.